Below are 16 T cell receptor beta chains sequenced from a single sample in a study of cytomegalovirus exposure and HLA in healthy donors. Researchers ran the PCR with 60 Vbeta and 13 Jbeta primers. The repertoire was sequenced with immunoSEQ multiplex PCR; TCRdb's copy has only in-frame clones and lacks some. The data contain about 130,000 clones, about 80% of them singletons. Sequencing used PBMCs. All receptors derive from a girl aged 2 to 10 in good health and CMV-seronegative.

This chain links TRBV4-1 with TRBJ1-1, with 7 bases lining up with TRBD1. CDR1 is MGHRA and CDR2 is YSYEKL in the germline V gene. This CDR3 is built from 14 residues. Germline trimming cut 1 base from V and 6 bases from J; bases unmatched to any gene: 5. CDR3 loop: CASSQGIQGSEAFF. CDR3 nucleotide sequence: TGCGCCAGCAGCCAAGGGATACAGGGGTCTGAAGCTTTCTTT.

J is TRBJ2-6 and V is TRBV5-1, with 7 bases aligning to TRBD1. With 2 bases clipped from V and 3 bases from J, the junction kept 2 bases outside the gene matches. This CDR3 is 15 amino acids long. The germline V gene encodes CDR1 SGHRS and CDR2 YFSETQ. CDR3 nucleotide sequence: TGCGCCAGCAGCTTAAACAGGGGTGGGGCCAACGTCCTGACTTTC. This encodes CASSLNRGGANVLTF.

The chain is built from TRBV6-5 and TRBJ2-7, with 7 bases fitting TRBD2. Looked up from germline, CDR1 is MNHEY and CDR2 is SVGAGI. There are 15 residues in the CDR3. The V segment lost 1 base and the J segment 0 bases; nucleotides outside the gene matches: 3. This chain's CDR3 is CASSYLGGSSYEQYF. As DNA, the CDR3 is TGTGCCAGCAGTTACTTGGGCGGGAGCTCCTACGAGCAGTACTTC.

CDR3 sequence: CASSFRSSGNEQFF. For the CDR3, the DNA is TGTGCCAGCAGTTTTAGGTCTAGCGGCAATGAGCAGTTCTTC. V is TRBV28 and J is TRBJ2-1; 7 positions match TRBD2. J was trimmed by 6 bases and V by 3 bases; bases with no gene match: 5. The CDR3 extends over 14 amino acids. Looked up from germline, CDR1 is MDHEN and CDR2 is SYDVKM. Drawing the rest from reference TRBV28 and TRBJ2-1, the complete variable domain is DVKVTQSSRYLVKRTGEKVFLECVQDMDHENMFWYRQDPGLGLRLIYFSYDVKMKEKGDIPEGYSVSREKKERFSLILESASTNQTSMYLCASSFRSSGNEQFFGPGTRLTVL.

The count of this clone is one. The rearrangement joins TRBV5-8 to TRBJ1-5; D is ambiguous. Germline CDR1 is SGHTS and CDR2 is YDEGEE. The CDR3 runs to 15 residues. Trimming left V 4 bases short and J 0 bases short, with 11 bases between. The CDR3 DNA sequence: TGTGCCAGCAGCCTACTTTTCGGTAGCAATCAGCCCCAGCATTTT. This gives the protein CASSLLFGSNQPQHF.

The chain recombines TRBV10-3 with TRBJ1-5; D is undetermined. The CDR3 totals 12 residues. The germline CDR1 and CDR2 sequences are ENHRY and SYGVKD. The V gene lost 2 bases and the J gene lost 5 bases, with 4 bases spanning the gap. Written as DNA, the CDR3 is TGTGCCATCAGTGAGAACTATCAGCCCCAGCATTTT. Protein product: CAISENYQPQHF.

The V call is TRBV7-6, the J call TRBJ1-1; 7 positions agree with TRBD1. V lost 5 bases and J lost 1; bases outside the gene matches: 10. Germline CDR1 SGHVS, CDR2 FNYEAQ. The CDR3 spans 16 residues. Here the CDR3 DNA reads TGTGCCAGCAGCCCAGCCTACAGGGGCCAGAACACTGAAGCTTTCTTT. Translation gives CASSPAYRGQNTEAFF.

The chain joins TRBV5-1 to TRBJ2-2, with TRBD2 matching 10 bases. This CDR3 comprises 15 residues. The V gene end was trimmed by 3 bases and the J gene end by 7 bases; junction bases not matched to a gene: 6. CDR1 is SGHRS and CDR2 is YFSETQ in the germline V gene. This CDR3 is CASSWTSGSNGELFF. In DNA, the CDR3 is TGCGCCAGCAGCTGGACTAGCGGTAGTAACGGGGAGCTGTTTTTT.

The rearrangement joins TRBV6-1 to TRBJ1-6; the D gene is possibly TRBD1 (6 bases). Per germline, CDR1 MNHNS and CDR2 SASEGT. CDR3 size: 14 residues. V lost 7 bases and J lost 10, with 17 bases in between. CDR3 nucleotide sequence: TGTGCCAGCACTCGACAGGACCCCAGCTCACCCCTCCACTTT. Residues: CASTRQDPSSPLHF.

The rearrangement joins TRBV11-2 to TRBJ1-2; 7 nucleotides align to TRBD1. V shed 2 bases and J 6 bases; nucleotides not matched to a gene: 9. This CDR3 is built from 15 residues. CDR1 SGHAT and CDR2 FQNNGV come from the germline V gene. The CDR3 DNA follows: TGTGCCAGCAGCTTAAGACAGGGAAATAGGAATGGCTACACCTTC. Amino acids: CASSLRQGNRNGYTF.

J is TRBJ2-1 and V is TRBV29-1; D perhaps matches TRBD1 (6 bases). CDR3 length: 13 amino acids. The V end lost 3 bases, the J end lost 0 bases, and 6 bases lay between the germline ends. The V gene's germline CDR1 is SQVTM and CDR2 ANQGSEA. The CDR3 loop reads CSVDRGSYNEQFF. The DNA for the CDR3 is TGCAGCGTTGACAGGGGCTCCTACAATGAGCAGTTCTTC.

The chain couples TRBV4-3 to TRBJ1-4; D is perhaps TRBD1 (6 bases). Germline V gives CDR1 LGHNA, CDR2 YSLEER. V lost 5 bases, J lost 8 bases, and 18 bases lay in between. This CDR3 comprises 15 residues. The DNA for the CDR3 is TGCGCCAGCAGCACCCATTCAGGGGAAGGGGAAAAACTGTTTTTT. Its translation: CASSTHSGEGEKLFF.

The chain joins TRBV10-1 to TRBJ2-2, with 10 nucleotides matching TRBD2. Germline V lookup: CDR1 WNHNN, CDR2 SYGVQD (reference sequence). The CDR3 length is 14 residues. The V gene end was trimmed by 9 bases and the J gene end by 3 bases; junction bases not matched to a gene: 4. The CDR3 sequence is CARWTSGDTGELFF. CDR3 bases: TGCGCCAGATGGACTAGCGGTGACACCGGGGAGCTGTTTTTT.

This sequence joins TRBV18 and TRBJ2-4; perhaps TRBD2 as D (5 bases). The CDR3 is 15 amino acids. Germline CDR1 is KGHSH and CDR2 is LQKENI. The V gene lost 3 bases and the J gene lost 1 base, with 10 bases spanning the gap. CDR3 in amino acids: CASSPGILAKNIQYF. CDR3 in DNA: TGTGCCAGCTCACCCGGGATTTTGGCCAAAAACATTCAGTACTTC. The entire variable domain, with the rest obtained from reference TRBV18 and TRBJ2-4, is as follows: NAGVMQNPRHLVRRRGQEARLRCSPMKGHSHVYWYRQLPEEGLKFMVYLQKENIIDESGMPKERFSAEFPKEGPSILRIQQVVRGDSAAYFCASSPGILAKNIQYFGAGTRLSVL.

CDR3 in amino acids: CASSLGDRRYNEQFF. The DNA of the CDR3 is TGTGCCAGCAGTTTGGGGGACAGGAGATACAATGAGCAGTTCTTC. V gene TRBV28 combines with J gene TRBJ2-1; 8 nucleotides agree with TRBD1. There are 15 residues in the CDR3. CDR1 is MDHEN, CDR2 SYDVKM, per germline. With V trimmed by 3 bases and J by 4 bases, 5 bases remained unmatched.

On this clone itself: A read error may account for a junction end that differs from germline. J is TRBJ1-1 and V is TRBV6-1; D possibly corresponds to TRBD1 (5 bases). The CDR3 loop spans 12 amino acids. Germline values: CDR1 MNHNS, CDR2 SASEGT. CDR3 nucleotides: TGTGCCAGCATGGAGGGGAACACTGGAGCTTTCTTT. As protein: CASMEGNTGAFF.